The 24 T cell receptor beta chains below all came from one sample that was sequenced in a study of shared clonotypes between healthy human individuals. Generated by immunoSEQ multiplex PCR, the TCRdb table keeps only in-frame clones and is missing some. The sample lists about 2 million clones; roughly 94% were seen once. It was CD45RO-negative cells, positively selected for CCR7, that made up naive CD8 cells, with terminally differentiated effector memory CD45RA+ cells excluded. The sequenced sample was naive CD8+ T cells sorted from blood. The source is a man aged 18 to 35 in good health.

This clone was picked up one time. This sequence joins TRBV6-1 and TRBJ2-7, with TRBD1 matching over 8 bases. V was pared by 2 bases and J by 3 bases, with 9 bases of the junction left unmatched. Germline V gives CDR1 MNHNS, CDR2 SASEGT. The CDR3 totals 16 residues. The CDR3 DNA is TGTGCCAGCAGTGAATCCTCGGACAGGGCAAACTACGAGCAGTACTTC. Translating gives CASSESSDRANYEQYF.

The chain recombines TRBV6-5 with TRBJ2-7; weak D call: TRBD1 (6 bases). The CDR3 is 15 residues long. The ends were cut back, 4 bases at V and 2 bases at J, with 15 bases in the middle. Germline V gene sequence: CDR1 MNHEY, CDR2 SVGAGI. CDR3 sequence reads: CASSFTGFSAYEQYF. For the CDR3, the DNA is TGTGCCAGCAGTTTCACAGGGTTTTCGGCCTACGAGCAGTACTTC.

The rearrangement uses TRBV9 and TRBJ2-7; D gene unclear. This CDR3 has 13 residues. CDR1 SGDLS and CDR2 YYNGEE come from the germline V gene. V dropped 0 bases and J dropped 5 bases, with 9 bases sitting between them. CDR3 loop: CASSVEDQDEQYF. The CDR3 DNA reads as TGTGCCAGCAGCGTAGAGGACCAGGACGAGCAGTACTTC.

The J gene is TRBJ2-1, the V gene TRBV4-3; D gene unclear. The germline V gene has CDR1 LGHNA and CDR2 YSLEER. The germline V and J ends were trimmed by 1 base and 6 bases, with 19 bases remaining between them. CDR3 length: 17 amino acids. The CDR3 DNA is TGCGCCAGCAGCCAAGTAGGTTTGGAAAGGTTTGGCAATGAGCAGTTCTTC. Translating gives CASSQVGLERFGNEQFF.

The V call is TRBV6-5, the J call TRBJ2-1; TRBD1 matches 9 bases. V lost 5 bases, J lost 2 bases, and 4 bases stayed unmatched. Germline loops: CDR1 MNHEY, CDR2 SVGAGI. This CDR3 has 15 amino acids. This chain's CDR3 is CASSQDRGTYNEQFF. As DNA, the CDR3 is TGTGCCAGCAGTCAGGACAGGGGAACCTACAATGAGCAGTTCTTC.

The CDR3 region is CASSPGEAGLGETQYF. CDR3 nucleotides: TGCGCCAGCAGCCCCGGGGAAGCGGGATTAGGAGAGACCCAGTACTTC. The chain joins TRBV4-3 to TRBJ2-5; TRBD2 agrees at 7 bases. The CDR3 contains 16 residues. The V gene's germline CDR1 is LGHNA and CDR2 YSLEER. V dropped 4 bases and J dropped 4; count of bases not matched to a gene: 12.

This clone showed up just once. The CDR3 is CASSLGRGDTQYF. In DNA form, the CDR3 reads TGTGCCAGCAGCTTGGGGCGCGGGGATACGCAGTATTTT. V gene TRBV13 combines with J gene TRBJ2-3, with D possibly called TRBD1 or TRBD2 (5 bases each). Trimming stripped 3 bases from V and 6 bases from J, with 10 bases between. The CDR3 length is 13 residues. The germline gives CDR1 PRHDT, CDR2 FYEKMQ (reference sequence).

V is TRBV4-3 and J is TRBJ2-5; unclear D gene. V gave up 4 bases and J gave up 5 bases, with 11 bases separating them. This CDR3 has 13 residues. Per germline, CDR1 LGHNA and CDR2 YSLEER. The CDR3: CASSLTVGETQYF. The DNA of the CDR3 is TGCGCCAGCAGCCTTACAGTGGGGGAGACCCAGTACTTC.

The J gene is TRBJ2-3, the V gene TRBV7-6, with D maybe TRBD1 (5 bases). Germline values: CDR1 SGHVS, CDR2 FNYEAQ. CDR3 length equals 15 residues. Trimming stripped 6 bases from V and 2 bases from J, with 15 bases between. This chain's CDR3 is CASRDPAGITDTQYF. The CDR3, as DNA: TGTGCCAGCAGGGATCCAGCAGGGATCACAGATACGCAGTATTTT.

This chain uses TRBV29-1 with TRBJ2-1; 10 bases line up with TRBD2. The CDR3 contains 12 residues. V gave up 4 bases and J gave up 10 bases; unmatched junction bases: 4. Germline CDR1 reads SQVTM; CDR2 reads ANQGSEA. CDR3 nucleotides: TGCAGCGTTGGCGGGACTAGCGCAGAGCAGTTCTTC. Encoded protein: CSVGGTSAEQFF.

With regard to this clone: Other DNA sequences in this sample translate to the same CDR3. The chain joins TRBV19 to TRBJ2-7; maybe TRBD1 (6 bases). Germline V gives CDR1 LNHDA, CDR2 SQIVND (reference sequence). V was cut by 5 bases and J by 2 bases, with 10 bases left in between. The CDR3 sequence is 13 residues long. DNA for the CDR3: TGTGCCAGTAGTTCCGGACAGACCTACGAGCAGTACTTC. It codes for CASSSGQTYEQYF.

This chain links TRBV19 with TRBJ2-7, with TRBD2 matching over 13 bases. Unmatched junction bases numbered 9, after V lost 5 bases and J lost 5 bases. CDR3 size: 16 residues. Looked up from germline, CDR1 is LNHDA and CDR2 is SQIVND (reference sequence). The CDR3 nucleotides read TGTGCCAGTAGTCCCGGGACTAGCGGGATATTCGACGAGCAGTACTTC. Its protein is CASSPGTSGIFDEQYF.

V gene TRBV28 combines with J gene TRBJ1-1; 9 bases align to TRBD1. The CDR3 runs 15 residues. The ends lost 5 bases at V and 4 bases at J; junction bases unmatched: 8. Germline values: CDR1 MDHEN, CDR2 SYDVKM. In DNA form, the CDR3 reads TGTGCCAGCAGTCTTCACAGGGGGCTGGGCACTGAAGCTTTCTTT. Translation: CASSLHRGLGTEAFF.

The CDR3 nucleotides read TGCAGCGTTGAGGGAACTAGCGGAGGGGAGGGAGAGACCCAGTACTTC. Translating gives CSVEGTSGGEGETQYF. The chain combines TRBV29-1 with TRBJ2-5; 8 bases align to TRBD2. The germline gives CDR1 SQVTM, CDR2 ANQGSEA. The CDR3 is 16 amino acids. The V gene end was trimmed by 3 bases and the J gene end by 4 bases; junction bases not matched to a gene: 13. Based on the CDR3 plus reference TRBV29-1 and TRBJ2-5, the full variable domain is SAVISQKPSRDICQRGTSLTIQCQVDSQVTMMFWYRQQPGQSLTLIATANQGSEATYESGFVIDKFPISRPNLTFSTLTVSNMSPEDSSIYLCSVEGTSGGEGETQYFGPGTRLLVL.

This clone was observed a single time. The same CDR3 arises from other DNA sequences in this sample as well. The chain links TRBV7-2 to TRBJ1-1; D unclear. V lost 4 bases and J lost 1, with 7 bases in between. The CDR3 is 13 amino acids. Germline loops: CDR1 SGHTA, CDR2 FQGNSA. Here the CDR3 DNA reads TGTGCCAGCAGCTCCGTCCCGAACACTGAAGCTTTCTTT. Amino acid sequence: CASSSVPNTEAFF.

V is TRBV6-6 and J is TRBJ2-7; TRBD1 or TRBD2 may be the D gene (5 bases each). The length of the CDR3 is 15 residues. Germline V CDR1 and CDR2: MNHNY, SVGAGI (reference sequence). Trimming removed 2 bases from V and 0 bases from J, with 11 bases in between. This CDR3 is CASSYRDGLSYEQYF. The CDR3 nucleotides are TGTGCCAGCAGTTACCGGGACGGTCTCTCCTACGAGCAGTACTTC.

This sequence joins TRBV29-1 and TRBJ2-7, with D possibly called TRBD1 or TRBD2 (5 bases each). This CDR3 has 16 amino acids. Germline CDR1 and CDR2: SQVTM and ANQGSEA. Trimming left V 7 bases short and J 2 bases short, with 24 bases between. CDR3 sequence: CSARTAMGMGAYEQYF. DNA for the CDR3: TGCAGCGCACGGACGGCCATGGGCATGGGGGCCTACGAGCAGTACTTC.

The genes are TRBV4-1 and TRBJ2-1; no clear D. CDR1 and CDR2 from the germline V gene are MGHRA and YSYEKL. V was clipped by 1 base and J by 10 bases, with 11 bases between them. The CDR3 runs to 13 residues. The CDR3 is CASSQGSYGEQFF. DNA for the CDR3: TGCGCCAGCAGCCAAGGGAGTTATGGAGAGCAGTTCTTC.

The chain carries TRBV28 and TRBJ1-5; D perhaps matches TRBD1 (5 bases). CDR3 length: 18 residues. Germline CDR1 reads MDHEN; CDR2 reads SYDVKM. V was trimmed by 7 bases and J by 4 bases, leaving 26 bases between them. The CDR3 sequence is CASIPARGRVLENQPQHF. CDR3 in DNA: TGTGCCAGCATCCCGGCGAGGGGAAGGGTATTAGAGAATCAGCCCCAGCATTTT.

This chain connects TRBV2 to TRBJ1-1; D is uncertain. The CDR3 is 16 amino acids. Germline assignment: CDR1 SNHLY and CDR2 FYNNEI. Trimming removed 4 bases at V and 1 base at J, with 16 bases between. The CDR3 here is CASSGRLTSPNTEAFF. CDR3 DNA: TGTGCCAGCAGTGGACGACTCACAAGCCCGAACACTGAAGCTTTCTTT.

The chain couples TRBV5-1 to TRBJ2-4, with D perhaps assigned TRBD1 or TRBD2 (5 bases each). Germline V lookup: CDR1 SGHRS, CDR2 YFSETQ. The length of the CDR3 is 13 residues. Trimming removed 7 bases from V and 4 bases from J, with 12 bases in between. CDR3 in amino acids: CASGDELKNIQYF. In nucleotides, the CDR3 is TGCGCCAGCGGGGACGAGCTAAAAAACATTCAGTACTTC.

The chain carries TRBV5-8 and TRBJ2-1; 7 nucleotides line up with TRBD1. The CDR3 is made up of 17 amino acids. Germline V gene sequence: CDR1 SGHTS, CDR2 YDEGEE. V was clipped by 0 bases and J by 7 bases; unmatched bases: 13. The CDR3: CASSLVGDSAPENEQFF. CDR3 sequence (DNA): TGTGCCAGCAGCTTGGTCGGGGACAGCGCTCCCGAGAATGAGCAGTTCTTC.

This chain links TRBV6-5 with TRBJ1-3; TRBD1 matches 7 bases. CDR3 length: 14 residues. CDR1 is MNHEY, CDR2 SVGAGI, per germline. With V trimmed by 5 bases and J by 4 bases, 5 bases remained unmatched. CDR3 sequence reads: CASSMTGSGNTIYF. CDR3 coding DNA: TGTGCCAGCAGTATGACAGGGAGCGGAAACACCATATATTTT.

Concerning this clone itself: The sample has other DNA sequences that encode this CDR3 too. CDR3 amino acids: CASSQEDRGSYEQYF. In DNA, the CDR3 is TGCGCCAGCAGCCAGGAAGACAGGGGAAGCTACGAGCAGTACTTC. The chain is built from TRBV4-1 and TRBJ2-7, with TRBD1 matching over 8 bases. The V gene end was trimmed by 3 bases and the J gene end by 3 bases; junction bases not matched to a gene: 7. The CDR3 is made up of 15 amino acids. The V gene's germline CDR1 is MGHRA and CDR2 YSYEKL.